This entry lists 9 T cell receptor beta chains sequenced from one sample in a study of T-cell reconstitution after alpha-beta-depleted transplantation in children (dated by TCRdb to about 2016). The method behind the library was PCR. The sample was run on an Illumina HiSeq 2500. To normalize quantification of the TCRbeta repertoire, the TCR libraries were built with molecular barcoding that relied on unique molecular identifiers. TCRdb passed the public sequencing reads through fastp at Q25 and MiXCR, retaining productive beta sequences. A single entry per CDR3 protein holds the most common genes and DNA from its merged rows. For this sample the table gives some 240,000 distinct CDR3 sequences, of which approximately 9.7% were detected only once. The leading ten clones occupy approximately 4.7% of the sample. Source: PBMCs from the stem cell graft donor, taken from the stem cell graft. The origin of the receptors is a human donor who donated a stem cell graft to a child with SCID.

Turning to this clonotype: A much bigger clone sits one base away, suggesting this may be a read error. The J gene is TRBJ2-1, the V gene TRBV15, with unresolved D. This CDR3 is 14 amino acids long. Germline V lookup: CDR1 LNHNV, CDR2 YYDKDF (reference sequence). The CDR3 spells CATCRDNALNEQFF. CDR3 nucleotide sequence: TGTGCCACCTGCAGAGATAACGCCCTCAATGAGCAGTTCTTC.

This clonotype was observed at least ten times. V is TRBV11-1 and J is TRBJ1-1; a possible D gene is TRBD1 (5 bases). This CDR3 contains 14 residues. The V gene's germline CDR1 is SGHAT and CDR2 FQDESV (reference sequence). The V end lost 4 bases, the J end lost 11 bases, and 20 bases lay between the germline ends. The CDR3 DNA follows: TGTGCCAGCAGCTATGGGACGGCACTAGATCTTGCTTTCTTT. It is translated as CASSYGTALDLAFF.

Turning to this clonotype: A clone one base away is much larger, so this may be a read error. This sequence joins TRBV10-3 and TRBJ2-3; the match to TRBD2 covers 15 bases. Trimming at V came to 2 bases and at J to 5 bases, leaving 8 bases not matched to a gene. This CDR3 has 18 residues. CDR1 ENHRY and CDR2 SYGVKD come from the germline V gene. The CDR3 reads CAISEEWTSGGARDTQYF. The CDR3 coding sequence is TGTGCCATCAGTGAGGAATGGACTAGCGGGGGGGCCAGAGATACGCAGTATTTT.

The chain couples TRBV9 to TRBJ1-2; D possibly corresponds to TRBD1 (5 bases). Per the germline V gene, CDR1 is SGDLS and CDR2 is YYNGEE. With 4 bases removed from V and 3 bases from J, the gap between germline ends came to 13 bases. The CDR3 totals 14 residues. CDR3 residues: CASSPYGGDYGYTF. In DNA form, the CDR3 reads TGTGCCAGCAGCCCCTACGGGGGTGACTATGGCTACACCTTC.

The chain joins TRBV7-8 to TRBJ1-1, with D maybe TRBD1 (5 bases). From germline, CDR1 is SGHVS and CDR2 FQNEAQ. The CDR3 sequence is 17 residues long. Between the trimmed V and J ends, which lost 5 bases and 0 bases, there was a span of 19 bases. Here the CDR3 DNA reads TGTGCCAGCAGCGCTGGTGTAGGGGCGGCCATGAACACTGAAGCTTTCTTT. This codes for CASSAGVGAAMNTEAFF.

This clonotype was picked up many times. This rearrangement joins TRBV6-1 to TRBJ1-5, with D perhaps matching TRBD1 (5 bases). There are 16 residues in the CDR3. V was trimmed by 7 bases and J by 4 bases, leaving 20 bases between them. Germline-derived CDR1 and CDR2 are MNHNS and SASEGT. CDR3 region: CASMKRIRDQNQPQHF. CDR3 DNA: TGTGCCAGCATGAAAAGAATACGGGACCAAAATCAGCCCCAGCATTTT.

This clonotype was found many times. This chain links TRBV9 with TRBJ2-1; D is undetermined. Between the trimmed V and J ends, which lost 5 bases and 5 bases, there was a span of 5 bases. The germline CDR1 and CDR2 sequences are SGDLS and YYNGEE. The CDR3 is made up of 11 amino acids. CDR3 DNA: TGTGCCAGCAGTTACGACAATGAGCAGTTCTTC. Amino acid sequence: CASSYDNEQFF.

This clonotype was detected many times. The gene calls are TRBV7-3 and TRBJ2-1, with 9 nucleotides matching TRBD2. The CDR3 contains 16 residues. The V gene end was trimmed by 1 base and the J gene end by 7 bases; junction bases not matched to a gene: 8. Germline CDR1 reads SGHTA; CDR2 reads FQGTGA. DNA of the CDR3: TGTGCCAGCAGCTTAAGTCCTAGCGGGGCTAAGAATGAGCAGTTCTTC. Its translation: CASSLSPSGAKNEQFF.

This clonotype was counted at least ten times. The chain combines TRBV19 with TRBJ1-5, with 8 bases aligning to TRBD1. From germline, CDR1 is LNHDA and CDR2 SQIVND (reference sequence). The CDR3 runs to 16 residues. Germline trimming cut 5 bases from V and 0 bases from J; bases unmatched to any gene: 6. CDR3 nucleotide sequence: TGTGCCAGTAGTCCATACCAGGGGGCTAGCAATCAGCCCCAGCATTTT. It codes for CASSPYQGASNQPQHF. The full variable domain, rest sourced from reference TRBV19 and TRBJ1-5, is DGGITQSPKYLFRKEGQNVTLSCEQNLNHDAMYWYRQDPGQGLRLIYYSQIVNDFQKGDIAEGYSVSREKKESFPLTVTSAQKNPTAFYLCASSPYQGASNQPQHFGDGTRLSIL.